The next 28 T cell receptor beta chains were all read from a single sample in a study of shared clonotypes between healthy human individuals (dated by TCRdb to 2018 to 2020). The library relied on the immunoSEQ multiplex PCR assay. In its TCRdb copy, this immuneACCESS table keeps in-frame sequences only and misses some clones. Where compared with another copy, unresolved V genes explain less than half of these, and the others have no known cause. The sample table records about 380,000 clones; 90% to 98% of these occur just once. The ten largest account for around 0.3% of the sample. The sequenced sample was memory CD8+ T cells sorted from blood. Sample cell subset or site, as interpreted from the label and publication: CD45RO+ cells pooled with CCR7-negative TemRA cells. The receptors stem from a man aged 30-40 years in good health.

CDR3 nucleotides: TGCAGCGTGATTAACAGGGGTGGCACCGGGGAGCTGTTTTTT. It specifies CSVINRGGTGELFF. The chain employs TRBV29-1 and TRBJ2-2; 7 bases match TRBD1. CDR3 length: 14 residues. Germline assignment: CDR1 SQVTM and CDR2 ANQGSEA. V dropped 6 bases and J dropped 4; count of bases not matched to a gene: 8.

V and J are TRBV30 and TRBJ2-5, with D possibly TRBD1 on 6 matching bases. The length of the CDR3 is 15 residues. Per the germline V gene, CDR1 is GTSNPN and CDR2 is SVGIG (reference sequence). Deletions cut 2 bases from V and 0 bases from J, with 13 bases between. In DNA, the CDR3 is TGTGCCTGGAGTTACAGGGTAGGGTACCAAGAGACCCAGTACTTC. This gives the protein CAWSYRVGYQETQYF.

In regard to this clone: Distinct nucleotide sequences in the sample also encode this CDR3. CDR3: CASSVAGGTDTQYF. The DNA of the CDR3 is TGTGCCAGTAGTGTAGCGGGAGGCACAGATACGCAGTATTTT. This chain joins TRBV19 and TRBJ2-3; 9 positions agree with TRBD2. Germline V gene lookup returns CDR1 LNHDA and CDR2 SQIVND (reference sequence). V lost 5 bases and J lost 1; bases outside the gene matches: 1. The CDR3 contains 14 residues.

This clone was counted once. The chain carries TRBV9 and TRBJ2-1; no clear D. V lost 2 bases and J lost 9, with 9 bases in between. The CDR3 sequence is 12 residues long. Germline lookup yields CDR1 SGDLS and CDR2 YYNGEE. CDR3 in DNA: TGTGCCAGCAGCGTTCCAGGTTTTGAGCAGTTCTTC. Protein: CASSVPGFEQFF.

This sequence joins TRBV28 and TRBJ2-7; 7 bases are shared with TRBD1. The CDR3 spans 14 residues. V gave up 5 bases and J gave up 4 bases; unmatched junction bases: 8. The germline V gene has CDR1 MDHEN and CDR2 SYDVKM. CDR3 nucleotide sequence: TGTGCCAGCAGTATACCGGGACAGCCTTACGAGCAGTACTTC. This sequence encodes CASSIPGQPYEQYF. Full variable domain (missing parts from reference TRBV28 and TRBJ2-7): DVKVTQSSRYLVKRTGEKVFLECVQDMDHENMFWYRQDPGLGLRLIYFSYDVKMKEKGDIPEGYSVSREKKERFSLILESASTNQTSMYLCASSIPGQPYEQYFGPGTRLTVT.

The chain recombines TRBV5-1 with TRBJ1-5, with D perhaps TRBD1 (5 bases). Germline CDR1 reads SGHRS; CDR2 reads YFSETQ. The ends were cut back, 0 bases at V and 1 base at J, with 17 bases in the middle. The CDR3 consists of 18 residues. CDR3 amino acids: CASSLGIGAPSSNQPQHF. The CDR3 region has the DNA TGCGCCAGCAGCTTGGGGATCGGGGCCCCGTCGAGCAATCAGCCCCAGCATTTT. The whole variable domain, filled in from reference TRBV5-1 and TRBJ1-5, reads KAGVTQTPRYLIKTRGQQVTLSCSPISGHRSVSWYQQTPGQGLQFLFEYFSETQRNKGNFPGRFSGRQFSNSRSEMNVSTLELGDSALYLCASSLGIGAPSSNQPQHFGDGTRLSIL.

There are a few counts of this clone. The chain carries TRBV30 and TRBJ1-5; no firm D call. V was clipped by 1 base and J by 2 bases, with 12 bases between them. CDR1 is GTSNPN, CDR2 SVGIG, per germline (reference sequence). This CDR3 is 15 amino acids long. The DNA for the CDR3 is TGTGCCTGGAGTGGATCTTTCCCTGGCAATCAGCCCCAGCATTTT. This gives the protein CAWSGSFPGNQPQHF.

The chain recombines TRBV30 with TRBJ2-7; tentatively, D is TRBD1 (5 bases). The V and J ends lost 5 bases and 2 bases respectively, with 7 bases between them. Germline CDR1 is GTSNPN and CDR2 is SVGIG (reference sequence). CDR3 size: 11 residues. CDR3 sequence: CAWQGTYEQYF. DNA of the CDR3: TGTGCCTGGCAGGGAACCTACGAGCAGTACTTC.

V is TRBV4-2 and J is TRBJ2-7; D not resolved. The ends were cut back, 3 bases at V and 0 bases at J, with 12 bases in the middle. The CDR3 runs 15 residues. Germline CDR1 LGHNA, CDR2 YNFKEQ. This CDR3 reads CASSQVDASSYEQYF. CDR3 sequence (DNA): TGTGCCAGCAGCCAGGTGGACGCTAGCTCCTACGAGCAGTACTTC.

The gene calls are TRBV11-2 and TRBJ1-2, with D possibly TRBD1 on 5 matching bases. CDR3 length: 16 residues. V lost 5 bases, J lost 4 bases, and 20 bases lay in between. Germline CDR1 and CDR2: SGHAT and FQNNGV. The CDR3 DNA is TGTGCCAGCAGCCTCAGGGCAAGCAGAAAGACCTATGGCTACACCTTC. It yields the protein CASSLRASRKTYGYTF.

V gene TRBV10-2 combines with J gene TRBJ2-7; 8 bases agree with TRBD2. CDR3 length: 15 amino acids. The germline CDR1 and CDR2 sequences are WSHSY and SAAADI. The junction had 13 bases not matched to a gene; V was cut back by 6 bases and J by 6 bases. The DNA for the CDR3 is TGCGCCAGCAGAGTTAGCGGGACGGGCTTGGTCGAGCAGTACTTC. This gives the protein CASRVSGTGLVEQYF.

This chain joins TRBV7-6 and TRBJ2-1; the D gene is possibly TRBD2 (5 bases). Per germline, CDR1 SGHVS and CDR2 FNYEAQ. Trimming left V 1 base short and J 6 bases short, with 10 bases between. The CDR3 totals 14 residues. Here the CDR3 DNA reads TGTGCCAGCAGCTTAGGGAGGAGCCCCAATGAGCAGTTCTTC. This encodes CASSLGRSPNEQFF.

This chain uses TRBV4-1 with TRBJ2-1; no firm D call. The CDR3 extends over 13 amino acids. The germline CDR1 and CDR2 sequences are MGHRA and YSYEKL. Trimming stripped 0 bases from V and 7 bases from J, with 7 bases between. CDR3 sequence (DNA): TGCGCCAGCAGCCAAGATTTGGGGAATGAGCAGTTCTTC. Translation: CASSQDLGNEQFF.

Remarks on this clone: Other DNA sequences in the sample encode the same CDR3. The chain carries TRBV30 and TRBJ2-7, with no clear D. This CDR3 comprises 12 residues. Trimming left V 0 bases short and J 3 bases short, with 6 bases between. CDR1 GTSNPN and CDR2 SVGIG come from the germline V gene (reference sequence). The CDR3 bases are TGTGCCTGGAGTGTGGGCGGCTACGAGCAGTACTTC. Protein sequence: CAWSVGGYEQYF.

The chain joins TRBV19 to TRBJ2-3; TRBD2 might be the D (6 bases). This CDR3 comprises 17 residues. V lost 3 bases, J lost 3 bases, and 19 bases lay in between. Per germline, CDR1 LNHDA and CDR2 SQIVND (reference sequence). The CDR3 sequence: CASSIIGGLRGTDTQYF. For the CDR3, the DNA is TGTGCCAGTAGTATTATTGGGGGGTTGAGAGGGACAGATACGCAGTATTTT.

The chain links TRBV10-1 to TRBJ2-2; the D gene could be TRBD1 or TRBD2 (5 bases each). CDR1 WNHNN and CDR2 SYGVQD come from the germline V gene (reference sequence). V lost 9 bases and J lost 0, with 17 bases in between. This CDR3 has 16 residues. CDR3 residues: CARNGTQLANTGELFF. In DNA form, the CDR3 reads TGCGCCAGGAACGGGACGCAACTAGCGAACACCGGGGAGCTGTTTTTT.

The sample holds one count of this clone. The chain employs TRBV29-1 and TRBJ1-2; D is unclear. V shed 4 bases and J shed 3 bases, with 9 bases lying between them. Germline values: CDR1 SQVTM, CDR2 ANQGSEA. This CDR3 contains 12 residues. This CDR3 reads CSVASAYYGYTF. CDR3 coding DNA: TGCAGCGTTGCGTCGGCTTACTATGGCTACACCTTC.

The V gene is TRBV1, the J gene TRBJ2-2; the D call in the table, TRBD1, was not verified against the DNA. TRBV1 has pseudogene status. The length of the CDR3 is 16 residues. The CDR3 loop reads CTSSQESPANTGELFF. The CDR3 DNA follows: TGCACCAGCAGCCAAGAGTCACCAGCGAACACCGGGGAGCTGTTTTTT.

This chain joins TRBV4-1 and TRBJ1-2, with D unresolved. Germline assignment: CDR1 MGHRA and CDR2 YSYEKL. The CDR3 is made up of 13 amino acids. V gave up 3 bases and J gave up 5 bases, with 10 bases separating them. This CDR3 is CASSQGIDYGYTF. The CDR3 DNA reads TGCGCCAGCAGCCAGGGAATTGATTATGGCTACACCTTC.

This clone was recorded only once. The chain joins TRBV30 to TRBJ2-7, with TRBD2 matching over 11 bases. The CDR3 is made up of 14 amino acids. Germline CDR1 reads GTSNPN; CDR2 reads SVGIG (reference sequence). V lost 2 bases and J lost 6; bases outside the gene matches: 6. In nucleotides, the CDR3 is TGTGCCTGGAGTCTGACTAGCGGGGCCACCGAGCAGTACTTC. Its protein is CAWSLTSGATEQYF.

This chain's CDR3 is CASSLTRDQPYEQYF. CDR3 DNA: TGTGCCAGCAGCTTAACCCGGGACCAACCCTACGAGCAGTACTTC. This rearrangement joins TRBV7-9 to TRBJ2-7; D possibly uses TRBD1 or TRBD2 (5 bases each). This CDR3 contains 15 residues. V gave up 2 bases and J gave up 2 bases, with 13 bases separating them. CDR1 is SEHNR and CDR2 is FQNEAQ in the germline V gene (reference sequence).

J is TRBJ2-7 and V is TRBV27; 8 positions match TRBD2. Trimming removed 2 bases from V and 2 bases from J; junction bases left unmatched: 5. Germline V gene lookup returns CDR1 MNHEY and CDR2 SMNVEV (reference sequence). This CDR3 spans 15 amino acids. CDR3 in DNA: TGTGCCAGCAGTTTAAAGCTAGCGGGCCCCTACGAGCAGTACTTC. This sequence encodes CASSLKLAGPYEQYF.

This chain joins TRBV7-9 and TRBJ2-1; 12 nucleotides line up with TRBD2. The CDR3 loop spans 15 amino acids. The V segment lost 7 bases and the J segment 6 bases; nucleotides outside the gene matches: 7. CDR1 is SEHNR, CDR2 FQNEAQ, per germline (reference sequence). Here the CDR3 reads CASNELAGGFNEQFF. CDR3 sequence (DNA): TGTGCCAGCAATGAACTAGCGGGAGGATTCAATGAGCAGTTCTTC.

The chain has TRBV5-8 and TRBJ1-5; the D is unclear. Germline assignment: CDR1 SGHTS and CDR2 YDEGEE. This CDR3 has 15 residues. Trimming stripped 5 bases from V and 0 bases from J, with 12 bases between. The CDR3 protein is CASSFDGYSNQPQHF. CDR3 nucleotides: TGTGCCAGCAGTTTTGACGGTTATAGCAATCAGCCCCAGCATTTT.

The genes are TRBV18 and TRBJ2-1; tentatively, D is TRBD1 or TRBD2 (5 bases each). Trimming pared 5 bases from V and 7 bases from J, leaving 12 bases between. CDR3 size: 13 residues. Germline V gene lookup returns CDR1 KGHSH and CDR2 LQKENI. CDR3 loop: CASSTGTKNEQFF. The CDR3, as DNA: TGTGCCAGCTCAACGGGGACCAAAAATGAGCAGTTCTTC. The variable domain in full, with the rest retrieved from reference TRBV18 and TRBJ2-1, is NAGVMQNPRHLVRRRGQEARLRCSPMKGHSHVYWYRQLPEEGLKFMVYLQKENIIDESGMPKERFSAEFPKEGPSILRIQQVVRGDSAAYFCASSTGTKNEQFFGPGTRLTVL.

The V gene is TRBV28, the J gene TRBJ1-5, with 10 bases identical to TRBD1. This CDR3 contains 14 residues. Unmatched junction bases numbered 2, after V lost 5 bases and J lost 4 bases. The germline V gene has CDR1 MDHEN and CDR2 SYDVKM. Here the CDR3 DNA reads TGTGCCAGCAGTGGGACAGGGGCGAATCAGCCCCAGCATTTT. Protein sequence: CASSGTGANQPQHF.

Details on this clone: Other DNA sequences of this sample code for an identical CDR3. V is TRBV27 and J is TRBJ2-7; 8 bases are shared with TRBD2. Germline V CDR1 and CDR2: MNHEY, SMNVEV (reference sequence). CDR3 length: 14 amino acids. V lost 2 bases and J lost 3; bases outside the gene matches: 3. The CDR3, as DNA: TGTGCCAGCAGTTTACTAGCGGGTAGCTACGAGCAGTACTTC. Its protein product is CASSLLAGSYEQYF.

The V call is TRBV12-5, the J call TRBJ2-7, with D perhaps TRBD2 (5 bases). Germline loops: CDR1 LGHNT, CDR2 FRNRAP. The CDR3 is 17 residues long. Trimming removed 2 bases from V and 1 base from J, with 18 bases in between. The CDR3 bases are TGTGCTAGTGGTTTGCCTAGCCCAAGTCCTTCTTCCTACGAGCAGTACTTC. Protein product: CASGLPSPSPSSYEQYF.